The rows below give T cell receptor beta chains drawn from one sample of a study of identical twins. TCRdb passed the 5' RACE reads through MiXCR, listing each CDR3 protein once. In the table there are about 530,000 distinct CDR3 sequences, 13% to 15% of which are singletons. The sample was also reused in another study, on yellow fever vaccine responses in identical twins.

The specimen was CD4+ T cells sorted from blood. Receptors originate from a woman aged 18 to 35 in good health. The CDR3 runs from the conserved cysteine through the conserved F or W. A D gene is named only where the DNA matches it firmly. Size values are once, few and many counts, or a class for expanded clones, and some rows have none.

cdr3_aa cdr3_nt v_call d_call clone_size j_call
CASSRGQPANSPLHF TGTGCCAGCAGTAGGGGACAGCCGGCAAATTCACCCCTCCACTTT TRBV6-1 TRBD1 . TRBJ1-6
CASSPRTAPQETQYF TGTGCCAGCAGCCCCCGGACAGCGCCGCAGGAGACCCAGTACTTC TRBV7-7 . few TRBJ2-5
CASSLAQYTGELFF TGTGCCAGCAGTTTAGCGCAGTACACCGGGGAGCTGTTTTTT TRBV28 . . TRBJ2-2
CASSQTGWNTGELFF TGTGCCAGCAGCCAAACAGGGTGGAACACCGGGGAGCTGTTTTTT TRBV4-2 . . TRBJ2-2
CATSRAAGGPYYGYTF TGTGCCACCAGCAGAGCGGCGGGGGGGCCATACTATGGCTACACCTTC TRBV15 . few TRBJ1-2
CAISEAPYNEQFF TGTGCCATCAGTGAGGCCCCATACAATGAGCAGTTCTTC TRBV10-3 . . TRBJ2-1
CASSSTGASGVSSYNEQFF TGCGCCAGCAGCTCGACAGGGGCTAGCGGCGTCAGCTCCTACAATGAGCAGTTCTTC TRBV5-1 . . TRBJ2-1
CASSALLLSTDTQYF TGTGCCAGCTCGGCCCTGCTGCTAAGCACAGATACGCAGTATTTT TRBV28 . many TRBJ2-3
CASIPTGSAEAFF TGTGCCAGCATTCCTACAGGGTCTGCTGAAGCTTTCTTT TRBV27 . few TRBJ1-1
CASSPTIQVLAGADDEQFF TGTGCCAGCAGCCCCACCATCCAAGTACTAGCGGGAGCGGACGATGAGCAGTTCTTC TRBV11-1 TRBD2 . TRBJ2-1
CSASPGQTTGELFF TGCAGTGCTAGCCCGGGGCAGACCACCGGGGAGCTGTTTTTT TRBV20-1 . . TRBJ2-2
CSVDKRSSYNEQFF TGCAGCGTTGATAAGCGGAGCTCCTACAATGAGCAGTTCTTC TRBV29-1 . . TRBJ2-1
CSARDTSGSVYEQYF TGCAGTGCTAGGGACACTAGCGGGAGTGTTTACGAGCAGTACTTC TRBV20-1 TRBD2 few TRBJ2-7
CSVEVQRNTEAFF TGCAGCGTTGAGGTACAGCGGAACACTGAAGCTTTCTTT TRBV29-1 . few TRBJ1-1
CASSLSQGVAGELFF TGTGCCAGCAGCTTATCCCAGGGGGTGGCCGGGGAGCTGTTTTTT TRBV7-2 TRBD1 few TRBJ2-2
CASSWDTLIGNIQYF TGTGCCAGCAGTTGGGACACCCTAATAGGAAACATTCAGTACTTC TRBV6-5 . few TRBJ2-4
CASRQGSGVVNQPQHF TGTGCCAGCAGACAGGGATCAGGAGTGGTTAATCAGCCCCAGCATTTT TRBV6-1 . once TRBJ1-5
CTCSVLATSNSGADTQYF TGTACCTGCAGTGTTCTCGCGACTAGCAATTCCGGAGCAGATACGCAGTATTTT TRBV12-3/TRBV12-4 TRBD2 . TRBJ2-3
CASSQGPGPGNQPQHF TGCGCCAGCAGCCAGGGTCCCGGGCCGGGCAATCAGCCCCAGCATTTT TRBV4-1 . . TRBJ1-5
CASSLLVQEQTQYF TGTGCCAGCAGCCTCCTAGTTCAAGAGCAGACCCAGTACTTC TRBV7-2 . few TRBJ2-5
CASRGTSGRLSNTGELFF TGTGCCAGCAGGGGGACTAGCGGGAGGCTTTCAAACACCGGGGAGCTGTTTTTT TRBV27 TRBD2 few TRBJ2-2
CASSHGRTEAFF TGTGCCAGCAGTCATGGGCGGACTGAAGCTTTCTTT TRBV12-3/TRBV12-4 . many TRBJ1-1
CASTSSGVGNEQFF TGTGCCAGCACGTCTAGCGGGGTGGGCAATGAGCAGTTCTTC TRBV6-1 TRBD2 . TRBJ2-1
CASSTTGTGNSPLHF TGTGCCAGCAGCACAACCGGGACAGGGAATTCACCCCTCCACTTT TRBV7-6 TRBD1 . TRBJ1-6
CASSIARLAGRADTQYF TGCGCCAGCAGCATTGCTCGACTAGCGGGAAGAGCAGATACGCAGTATTTT TRBV5-1 TRBD2 few TRBJ2-3
CASSPRRDTPDTQYF TGTGCCAGCAGCCCGCGCCGGGACACTCCAGATACGCAGTATTTT TRBV7-9 . few TRBJ2-3
CASSYRARGNEKLFF TGTGCCAGCAGTTACCGGGCCAGGGGAAATGAAAAACTGTTTTTT TRBV6-5 . few TRBJ1-4
CASTATTGELFF TGTGCCAGCACCGCGACCACCGGGGAGCTGTTTTTT TRBV9 . few TRBJ2-2
CASSLGGIYNEQFF TGCGCCAGCAGCTTGGGAGGGATATACAATGAGCAGTTCTTC TRBV5-1 . many TRBJ2-1
CASTVEGPSYNEQFF TGTGCCAGCACGGTTGAGGGCCCCTCCTACAATGAGCAGTTCTTC TRBV2 . few TRBJ2-1
CASTPAGRRGYTF TGTGCCAGTACCCCGGCTGGGAGGCGTGGCTACACCTTC TRBV19 . . TRBJ1-2
CASSLAGTSGIVEQFF TGTGCCAGCAGCTTAGCGGGGACTAGCGGGATCGTTGAGCAGTTCTTC TRBV11-2 TRBD2 few TRBJ2-1
CATSRERTATDTQYF TGTGCCACCAGCAGAGAGAGGACCGCCACAGATACGCAGTATTTT TRBV15 . . TRBJ2-3
CASSPYSGNTIYF TGTGCCAGCAGTCCTTACTCTGGAAACACCATATATTTT TRBV11-2 . many TRBJ1-3
CATSVRDGGELFF TGTGCCACCAGTGTCAGGGATGGCGGGGAGCTGTTTTTT TRBV24-1 . . TRBJ2-2
CASRKLGGEYNEQFF TGTGCCAGCAGAAAACTAGGAGGGGAGTACAATGAGCAGTTCTTC TRBV5-4 . . TRBJ2-1
CASSMISGGGNNEQFF TGTGCCAGTAGTATGATTTCTGGCGGGGGGAACAATGAGCAGTTCTTC TRBV19 TRBD2 . TRBJ2-1
CASSPRPGELFF TGTGCCAGCAGCCCCCGTCCCGGGGAGCTGTTTTTT TRBV3-1 . few TRBJ2-2
CASSDPGRETQYF TGTGCCAGCAGTGACCCAGGGCGAGAGACCCAGTACTTC TRBV2 . . TRBJ2-5
CATSERMSSYNEQFF TGTGCCACCAGTGAGAGGATGAGCTCCTACAATGAGCAGTTCTTC TRBV24-1 . few TRBJ2-1
CASSARTGVNEQYF TGTGCCAGCAGTGCCCGGACAGGGGTCAACGAGCAGTACTTC TRBV12-3/TRBV12-4 TRBD1 . TRBJ2-7
CAISESQGFGYEQYF TGTGCCATCAGTGAGTCTCAAGGGTTTGGCTACGAGCAGTACTTC TRBV10-3 . . TRBJ2-7
CSVWQAPNEKLFF TGCAGCGTTTGGCAGGCCCCTAATGAAAAACTGTTTTTT TRBV29-1 . . TRBJ1-4
CASSPPGRYSGNTIYF TGTGCCAGCTCACCCCCGGGACGGTACTCTGGAAACACCATATATTTT TRBV18 . few TRBJ1-3
CASRTRDLNTGELFF TGTGCCAGCAGGACCAGGGACCTGAACACCGGGGAGCTGTTTTTT TRBV7-9 . . TRBJ2-2
CATSRDRGSYTQYF TGTGCCACCAGCAGAGACAGGGGAAGCTATACGCAGTATTTT TRBV15 . few TRBJ2-3
CSVAQAMNTGELFF TGCAGCGTTGCCCAGGCCATGAACACCGGGGAGCTGTTTTTT TRBV29-1 . . TRBJ2-2
CASSQDMIIAGGYNEQFF TGTGCCAGCAGCCAAGATATGATAATAGCGGGGGGTTACAATGAGCAGTTCTTC TRBV3-1 TRBD2 few TRBJ2-1
CATSVAAREQFF TGTGCCACCAGTGTGGCCGCGAGGGAGCAGTTCTTC TRBV24-1 . . TRBJ2-1
CASRRREDVETQYF TGTGCCAGCAGACGACGAGAAGATGTTGAGACCCAGTACTTC TRBV27 . . TRBJ2-5
CASNFGQGYLEQYF TGTGCCAGCAACTTCGGACAGGGGTACCTCGAGCAGTACTTC TRBV7-9 TRBD1 . TRBJ2-7
CASSHPGRGAEGGGNEQFF TGTGCCAGCAGCCACCCTGGAAGGGGGGCTGAGGGCGGGGGCAATGAGCAGTTCTTC TRBV3-1 . few TRBJ2-1
CASSLIVGGRGSHEQFF TGTGCCAGCAGTCTAATTGTGGGGGGGCGCGGTTCTCATGAGCAGTTCTTC TRBV11-3 . . TRBJ2-1
CASSLVLSNEQYF TGCGCCAGCAGCTTGGTTTTGTCGAACGAGCAGTACTTC TRBV5-1 . . TRBJ2-7
CASTGLISDSMNTEAFF TGCGCCAGCACGGGCCTTATCTCGGACAGCATGAACACTGAAGCTTTCTTT TRBV5-1 . few TRBJ1-1
CASSLRTSGSVYNEQFF TGTGCCAGCTCACTGCGGACTAGCGGGAGTGTCTACAATGAGCAGTTCTTC TRBV18 TRBD2 few TRBJ2-1
CASSTRQFYSGNTIYF TGTGCCAGCAGTACTAGACAGTTCTACTCTGGAAACACCATATATTTT TRBV12-3/TRBV12-4 . few TRBJ1-3
CASSQPGGRSTEAFF TGTGCCAGCAGTCAACCGGGGGGCAGAAGTACTGAAGCTTTCTTT TRBV6-1 . few TRBJ1-1
CASSPTTAGTQYF TGTGCCAGCAGCCCGACTACCGCGGGTACGCAGTATTTT TRBV14 . . TRBJ2-3
CASRDRDRRGGYTF TGTGCCAGCAGGGACCGGGACCGAAGGGGTGGCTACACCTTC TRBV21-1 . . TRBJ1-2